This T cell receptor beta chain comes out of a study of vaccination effects on CD4 cells after COVID-19 (dated by TCRdb to about 2022). For the study in its entirety: In the ViraFEST assay, PBMC were stimulated with viral peptide pools, and antigen-specific CD4+ T cell clonotypes were then identified by expansion using TCR sequencing. Participants received two doses of either the BNT162b2 or the mRNA-1273 mRNA SARS-CoV-2 vaccine. Roughly 2 million PBMC per well were cultured in IMDM with about 5.4% human AB serum, roughly 11 IU/ml IL-2 and gentamicin, plus 10 ug/ml peptides. The study compared SARS-CoV-2 spike-specific CD4+ TCR repertoires before and after mRNA vaccination in COVID-19 convalescent patients and infection-naive vaccine recipients. Altogether, 10 COVID-19 convalescent patients and several SARS-CoV-2-naive healthy vaccine recipients made up the full study. The Oncomine TCR Beta short-read assay on an Illumina iSeq 100 was used to sequence cultures from other donors in the study. What the authors observed across the whole study: Marked clonal contraction was observed in both infection-induced and vaccine-induced clones at late post-vaccination timepoints, consistent with waning T cell responses. Among healthy vaccine recipients, nearly all vaccine-induced clones were SARS-CoV-2 mono-reactive, and just 1 of 255 was cross-reactive with common cold coronaviruses. The study was limited by a small number of convalescent patients, and early post-infection timepoints were lacking.

After around 10 days of culture, CD4+ T cells were isolated with the EasySep CD4+ T cell isolation kit. None of the healthy vaccine recipients had a prior SARS-CoV-2 infection, which was confirmed by nucleocapsid antibody tests that came back negative both before and after vaccination. Half of the culture medium was replaced with fresh IL-2-containing medium on days 3 and 7. Unless otherwise noted, each peptide stimulation condition was cultured in triplicate wells. PBMC were separated from whole blood using Ficoll-Paque Plus gradient centrifugation and were then either cryopreserved at -140C or used fresh. The QIAamp micro DNA kit was used to extract genomic DNA from the cultured CD4+ T cells. Library creation used the immunoSEQ multiplex PCR assay. DNA from the cultured and isolated CD4+ T cells underwent TCR beta CDR3 sequencing. The authors' pipeline ran thus. Non-productive TCR sequences were removed and reads were trimmed to the CDR3 region, keeping CDR3s of at least 7 amino acids. The MANAFEST web app was used to identify antigen-specific clonotypes by comparing expansion in peptide wells with expansion in reference cultures. Positive clones required FDR<0.05 expansion versus reference and all other wells, odds ratio above 5, and frequency above 0.1% in two replicate wells. Cross-reactive clonotypes were defined as significantly expanded in SARS-CoV-2 spike wells and in at least one common cold coronavirus spike condition. CDR3 similarity was assessed by Levenshtein distance using the stringdist R package, and unrooted trees were constructed with ape in R 3.6.1. TCRdb stores this immuneACCESS table with in-frame sequences only. Part of the clones is absent; in the studies checked, under half of the shortfall reflects unresolved V genes, and no reason is known for the rest. V and J calls and clone size follow that table, whereas D and trimming were derived from the DNA. For this sample there are more than 30,000 clones; about two thirds appear just once. Of the sample, approximately 3.9% falls within the top ten clones.

Per the germline V gene (reference sequence), GTSNPN is the CDR1 and SVGIG is the CDR2. V ends up 4 bases short and J 2 bases short, with an unmatched junction base count of 5. The CDR3 contains 14 residues, cysteine and phenylalanine counted. Just the 42-base CDR3 DNA is kept, in frame starting at base 1. About this clone: Which antigen it targets is not known. Per-base quality was not reported, and no clone a single base away is much larger than it.

The TCR comes from a human donor who received a COVID-19 vaccine. This specimen was CD4+ T cells from PBMCs cultured without peptide, taken before COVID-19 vaccination. Recombination joined TRBV30 with TRBJ2-7; TRBD1 lines up with 10 middle nucleotides. The nucleotide sequence reads as follows: TGTGCCTGGAACCTCGGGACAGGGGCCTACGAGCAGTACTTC. It codes for CAWNLGTGAYEQYF.